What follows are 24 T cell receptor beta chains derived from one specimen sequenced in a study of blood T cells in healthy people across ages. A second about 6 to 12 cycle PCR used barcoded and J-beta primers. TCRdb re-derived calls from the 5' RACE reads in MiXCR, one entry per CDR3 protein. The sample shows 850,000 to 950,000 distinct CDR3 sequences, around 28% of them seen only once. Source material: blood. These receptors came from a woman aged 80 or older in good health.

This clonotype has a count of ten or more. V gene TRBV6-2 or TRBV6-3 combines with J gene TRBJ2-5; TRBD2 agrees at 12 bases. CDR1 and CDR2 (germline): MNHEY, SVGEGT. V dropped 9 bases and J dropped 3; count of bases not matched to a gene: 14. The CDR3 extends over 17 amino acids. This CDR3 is CASTPLSGLAGEETQYF. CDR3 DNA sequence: TGTGCCAGTACGCCACTCTCGGGACTAGCGGGCGAAGAGACCCAGTACTTC.

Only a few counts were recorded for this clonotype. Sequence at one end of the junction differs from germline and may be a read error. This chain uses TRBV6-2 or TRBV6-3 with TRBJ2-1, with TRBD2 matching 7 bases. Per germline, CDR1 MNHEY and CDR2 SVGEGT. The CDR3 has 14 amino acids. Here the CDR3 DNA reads TGTGCCAGCAGGTACTCAGGGACTACCGAAGGGCAGTTCTTC. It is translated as CASRYSGTTEGQFF.

The CDR3 is CASSQGAGGSTGELFF. DNA for the CDR3: TGCGCCAGCAGCCAAGGAGCGGGGGGCAGCACCGGGGAGCTGTTTTTT. The chain employs TRBV4-3 and TRBJ2-2; 9 bases match TRBD2. The CDR3 runs to 16 residues. Germline V lookup: CDR1 LGHNA, CDR2 YSLEER. V trimming: 1 base; J trimming: 4 bases; junction bases outside the gene matches: 4.

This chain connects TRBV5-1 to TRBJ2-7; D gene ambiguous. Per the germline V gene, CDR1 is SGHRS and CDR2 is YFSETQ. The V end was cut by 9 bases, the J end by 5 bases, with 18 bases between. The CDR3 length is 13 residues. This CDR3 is CATRSTGRHEQYF. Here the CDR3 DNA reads TGCGCCACAAGATCGACCGGACGGCACGAGCAGTACTTC.

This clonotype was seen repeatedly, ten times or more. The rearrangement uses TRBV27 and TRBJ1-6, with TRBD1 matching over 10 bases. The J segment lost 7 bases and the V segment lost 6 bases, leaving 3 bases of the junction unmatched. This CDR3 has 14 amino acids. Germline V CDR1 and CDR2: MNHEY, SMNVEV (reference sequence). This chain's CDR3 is CASRPGQGNSPLHF. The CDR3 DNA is TGTGCCAGCAGGCCGGGACAGGGGAATTCACCCCTCCACTTT.

The CDR3 DNA reads as TGTGCCAGTTGCAGGGTACTTAACTGTGGTTACACCTTC. As protein: CASCRVLNCGYTF. The V call is TRBV6-2 or TRBV6-3, the J call TRBJ1-2; tentatively, D is TRBD1 (5 bases). The ends were cut back, 9 bases at V and 11 bases at J, with 22 bases in the middle. In germline, CDR1 is MNHEY, CDR2 SVGEGT. The CDR3 length is 13 residues.

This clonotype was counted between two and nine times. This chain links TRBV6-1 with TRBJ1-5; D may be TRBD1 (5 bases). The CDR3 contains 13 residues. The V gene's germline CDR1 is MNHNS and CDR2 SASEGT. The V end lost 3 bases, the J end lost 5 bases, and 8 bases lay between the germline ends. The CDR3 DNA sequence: TGTGCCAGCAGTGATTTAGGGGATCAGCCCCAGCATTTT. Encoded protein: CASSDLGDQPQHF.

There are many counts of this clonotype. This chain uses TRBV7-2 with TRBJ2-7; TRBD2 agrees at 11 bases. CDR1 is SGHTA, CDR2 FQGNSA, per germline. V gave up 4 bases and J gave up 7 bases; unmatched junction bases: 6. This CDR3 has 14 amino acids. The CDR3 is CASSSLWTSGEQYF. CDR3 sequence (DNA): TGTGCCAGCAGCTCGTTATGGACTAGCGGGGAGCAGTACTTC.

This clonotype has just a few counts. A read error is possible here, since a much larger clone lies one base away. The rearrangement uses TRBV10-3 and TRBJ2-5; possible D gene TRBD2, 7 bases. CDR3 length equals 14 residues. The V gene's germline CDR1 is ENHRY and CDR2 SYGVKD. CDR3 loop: CAIRESAGAETQYF. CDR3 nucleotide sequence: TGTGCCATCAGGGAGTCGGCGGGGGCAGAGACCCAGTACTTC.

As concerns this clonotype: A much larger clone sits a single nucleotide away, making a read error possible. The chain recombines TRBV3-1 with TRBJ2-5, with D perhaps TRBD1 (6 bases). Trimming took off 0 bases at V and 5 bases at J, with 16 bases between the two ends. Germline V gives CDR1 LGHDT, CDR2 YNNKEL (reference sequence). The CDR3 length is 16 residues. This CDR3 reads CASSQDYRESCETQYF. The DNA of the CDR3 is TGTGCCAGCAGCCAAGATTACAGGGAGAGTTGTGAGACCCAGTACTTC.

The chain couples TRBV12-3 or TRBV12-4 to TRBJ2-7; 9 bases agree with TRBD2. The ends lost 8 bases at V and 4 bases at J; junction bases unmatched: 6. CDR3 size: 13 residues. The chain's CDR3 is CASQRGGAYEQYF. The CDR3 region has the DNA TGTGCCAGCCAGCGCGGGGGGGCTTACGAGCAGTACTTC.

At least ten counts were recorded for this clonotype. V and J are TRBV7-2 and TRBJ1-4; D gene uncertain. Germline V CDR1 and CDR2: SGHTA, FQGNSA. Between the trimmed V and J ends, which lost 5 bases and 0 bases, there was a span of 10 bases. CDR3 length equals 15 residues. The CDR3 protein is CASSPHRATNEKLFF. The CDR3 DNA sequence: TGTGCCAGCAGCCCTCATAGGGCAACTAATGAAAAACTGTTTTTT.

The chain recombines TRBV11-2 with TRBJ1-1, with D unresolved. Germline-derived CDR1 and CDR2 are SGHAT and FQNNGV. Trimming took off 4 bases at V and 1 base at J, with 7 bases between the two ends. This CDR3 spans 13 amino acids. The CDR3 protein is CASSSTENTEAFF. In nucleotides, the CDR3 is TGTGCCAGCAGCTCAACAGAGAACACTGAAGCTTTCTTT.

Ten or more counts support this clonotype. For the CDR3, the DNA is TGTGCCAGTACCCTCGGGGCGAACTATGGCTACACCTTC. Encoded protein: CASTLGANYGYTF. V gene TRBV6-6 combines with J gene TRBJ1-2; tentatively, D is TRBD1 (5 bases). Trimming shortened V by 9 bases and J by 2 bases, and 13 bases separated the two germline ends. Germline assignment: CDR1 MNHNY and CDR2 SVGAGI (reference sequence). CDR3 length: 13 residues.

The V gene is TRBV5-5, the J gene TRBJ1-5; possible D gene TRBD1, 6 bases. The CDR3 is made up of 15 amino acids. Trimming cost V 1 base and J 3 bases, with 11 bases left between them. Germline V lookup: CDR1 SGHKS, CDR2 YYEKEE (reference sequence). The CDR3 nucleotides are TGTGCCAGCAGCTTGACACAGGGACTCAATCAGCCCCAGCATTTT. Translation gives CASSLTQGLNQPQHF.

The CDR3 nucleotides read TGTGCCAGCAGCACGGGACAGGTCAATCAGCCCCAGTATTTT. As protein: CASSTGQVNQPQYF. The V and J genes are TRBV6-6 and TRBJ1-5; 8 nucleotides match TRBD1. The end of the DNA fits TRBJ2-3 better, so the J call may be wrong. CDR3 length: 14 residues. Germline-derived CDR1 and CDR2 are MNHNY and SVGAGI (reference sequence).

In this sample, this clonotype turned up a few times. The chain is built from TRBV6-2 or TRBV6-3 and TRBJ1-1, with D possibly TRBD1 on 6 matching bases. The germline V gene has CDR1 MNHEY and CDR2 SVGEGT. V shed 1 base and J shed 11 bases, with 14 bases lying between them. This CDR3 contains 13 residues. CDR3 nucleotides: TGTGCCAGCAGTTACTTTCCTAAGGGGGACGCTTTCTTT. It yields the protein CASSYFPKGDAFF.

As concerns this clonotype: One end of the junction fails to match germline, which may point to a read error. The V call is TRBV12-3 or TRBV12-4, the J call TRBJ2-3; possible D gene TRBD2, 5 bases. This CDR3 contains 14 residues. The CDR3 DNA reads TGTGCCAGCAGTTTCCGGGAAAGATCAGATGCGCAGTATTTT. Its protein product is CASSFRERSDAQYF.

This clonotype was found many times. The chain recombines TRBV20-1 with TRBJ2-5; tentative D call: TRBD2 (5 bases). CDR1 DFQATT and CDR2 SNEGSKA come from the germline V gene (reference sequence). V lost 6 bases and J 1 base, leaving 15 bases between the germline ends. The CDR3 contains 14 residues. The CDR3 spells CSARASLGQETQYF. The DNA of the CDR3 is TGCAGTGCGCGGGCTAGCTTGGGCCAAGAGACCCAGTACTTC.

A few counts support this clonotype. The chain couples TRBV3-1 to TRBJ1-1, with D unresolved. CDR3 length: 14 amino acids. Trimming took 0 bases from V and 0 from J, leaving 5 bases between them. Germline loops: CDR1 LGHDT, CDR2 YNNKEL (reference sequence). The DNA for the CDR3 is TGTGCCAGCAGCCAAGAACTCATGAACACTGAAGCTTTCTTT. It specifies CASSQELMNTEAFF. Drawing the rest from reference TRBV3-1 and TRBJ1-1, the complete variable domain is DTAVSQTPKYLVTQMGNDKSIKCEQNLGHDTMYWYKQDSKKFLKIMFSYNNKELIINETVPNRFSPKSPDKAHLNLHINSLELGDSAVYFCASSQELMNTEAFFGQGTRLTVV.

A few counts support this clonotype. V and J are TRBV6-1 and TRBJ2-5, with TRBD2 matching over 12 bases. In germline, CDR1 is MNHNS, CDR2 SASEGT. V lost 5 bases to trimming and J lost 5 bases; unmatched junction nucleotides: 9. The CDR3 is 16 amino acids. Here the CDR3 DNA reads TGTGCCAGCAGTAGTCAGCCTAGCGGGGGGGAGGAGACCCAGTACTTC. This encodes CASSSQPSGGEETQYF.

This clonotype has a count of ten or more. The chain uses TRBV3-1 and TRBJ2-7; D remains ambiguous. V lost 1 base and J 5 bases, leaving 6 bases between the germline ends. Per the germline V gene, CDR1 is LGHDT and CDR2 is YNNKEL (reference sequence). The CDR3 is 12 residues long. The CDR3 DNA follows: TGTGCCAGCAGCCAAGTTGAGCACGAGCAGTACTTC. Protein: CASSQVEHEQYF.

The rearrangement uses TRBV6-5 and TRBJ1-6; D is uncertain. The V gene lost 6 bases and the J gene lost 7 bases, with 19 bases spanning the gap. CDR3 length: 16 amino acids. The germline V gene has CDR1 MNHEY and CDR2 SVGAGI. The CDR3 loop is CASSFNGPEGNSPLHF. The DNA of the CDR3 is TGTGCCAGCAGCTTCAACGGACCGGAGGGAAATTCACCCCTCCACTTT.

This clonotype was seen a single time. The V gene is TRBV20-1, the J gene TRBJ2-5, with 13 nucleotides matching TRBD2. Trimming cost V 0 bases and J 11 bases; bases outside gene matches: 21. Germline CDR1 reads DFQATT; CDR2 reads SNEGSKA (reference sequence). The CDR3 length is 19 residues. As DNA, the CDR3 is TGCAGTGCTAGAGACTCGAAGCAACTAGCGGGGGGGCAGTACAATGAGCAGTACTTC. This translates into CSARDSKQLAGGQYNEQYF.